This passage covers 24 T cell receptor beta chains from one sample sequenced in a study of blood T cell repertoires in COVID-19. The assay was immunoSEQ multiplex PCR, and TCRdb's table has in-frame clones only and misses some. Among approximately 240,000 clones, around 85% were seen once, and the ten largest hold around 2.9%. Sequencing was performed on peripheral blood. These receptors all stem from a woman aged 30 to 39 who had recovered from COVID-19.

The genes are TRBV28 and TRBJ2-7; perhaps TRBD1 as D (6 bases). V was trimmed by 6 bases and J by 2 bases, leaving 14 bases between them. Germline loops: CDR1 MDHEN, CDR2 SYDVKM. The CDR3 sequence is 14 residues long. The CDR3 DNA reads TGTGCCAGCAGCCTCGGGACAACCCCCTACGAGCAGTACTTC. It yields the protein CASSLGTTPYEQYF.

V is TRBV7-6 and J is TRBJ2-3; 10 bases are shared with TRBD2. Germline V gene lookup returns CDR1 SGHVS and CDR2 FNYEAQ. The CDR3 is 16 amino acids. V was pared by 1 base and J by 2 bases, with 3 bases of the junction left unmatched. CDR3 nucleotide sequence: TGTGCCAGCAGCTTAGTAGCGGGGGGACTCACAGATACGCAGTATTTT. Its protein is CASSLVAGGLTDTQYF.

This chain uses TRBV12-5 with TRBJ1-6, with D perhaps matching TRBD1 (6 bases). Germline-derived CDR1 and CDR2 are LGHNT and FRNRAP. The CDR3 has 14 residues. V lost 6 bases and J 7 bases, leaving 13 bases between the germline ends. The CDR3 loop reads CASGLQGGNSPLHF. In DNA, the CDR3 is TGTGCTAGTGGATTACAGGGTGGCAATTCACCCCTCCACTTT.

There are a few counts of this clone. CDR3 sequence: CASSLRGQGTPLHF. The CDR3 DNA sequence: TGTGCCAGCAGTTTAAGAGGTCAGGGAACACCCCTCCACTTT. This chain links TRBV27 with TRBJ1-6, with D maybe TRBD1 (5 bases). In germline, CDR1 is MNHEY, CDR2 SMNVEV (reference sequence). The CDR3 consists of 14 residues. Trimming took off 2 bases at V and 11 bases at J, with 13 bases between the two ends.

This chain joins TRBV10-3 and TRBJ1-4, with TRBD1 identical over 8 bases. Per the germline V gene, CDR1 is ENHRY and CDR2 is SYGVKD. J gave up 2 bases and V 2 bases, and 10 bases lay outside the gene matches. There are 18 residues in the CDR3. The CDR3 bases are TGTGCCATCAGTGAGGCTGTGACAGGGGCATTGACTAATGAAAAACTGTTTTTT. Its translation is CAISEAVTGALTNEKLFF.

The CDR3 bases are TGTGCCAGCAGCTTAGCCGGGGACAGTTACAATGAGCAGTTCTTC. Encoded protein: CASSLAGDSYNEQFF. This rearrangement joins TRBV11-3 to TRBJ2-1; TRBD1 aligns across 7 bases. Germline V lookup: CDR1 SGHNT, CDR2 YENEEA. The CDR3 covers 15 residues. J lost 4 bases, V lost 1 base, and 4 bases had no gene match.

The chain is built from TRBV9 and TRBJ2-5, with D tentatively TRBD1 (7 bases). CDR1 SGDLS and CDR2 YYNGEE come from the germline V gene. V was clipped by 4 bases and J by 4 bases, with 14 bases between them. The CDR3 is made up of 14 amino acids. CDR3 DNA: TGTGCCAGCAGCTCAGGGGGTAGCGGAGAGACCCAGTACTTC. As protein: CASSSGGSGETQYF.

There are a few counts of this clone. The chain is built from TRBV7-6 and TRBJ2-2; D is perhaps TRBD1 (6 bases). The CDR3 is made up of 15 amino acids. CDR1 SGHVS and CDR2 FNYEAQ come from the germline V gene. The V and J ends lost 5 bases and 0 bases respectively, with 10 bases between them. This CDR3 reads CASSARGSNTGELFF. As DNA, the CDR3 is TGTGCCAGCAGCGCCAGGGGATCGAACACCGGGGAGCTGTTTTTT.

This clone was seen just once. CDR3 protein: CASSRDLSAETQYF. The CDR3 nucleotides read TGTGCCAGCAGCAGGGACTTATCCGCGGAGACCCAGTACTTC. The chain has TRBV5-6 and TRBJ2-5, with D tentatively TRBD2 (6 bases). V lost 4 bases to trimming and J lost 5 bases, with 15 bases between them. Germline CDR1 reads SGHDT; CDR2 reads YYEEEE. The length of the CDR3 is 14 residues.

V and J are TRBV19 and TRBJ1-1; D is undetermined. The CDR3 length is 13 residues. Trimming stripped 4 bases from V and 4 bases from J, with 10 bases between. The germline gives CDR1 LNHDA, CDR2 SQIVND (reference sequence). CDR3 bases: TGTGCCAGTAGTACCAACCCGGGCACTGAAGCTTTCTTT. This sequence encodes CASSTNPGTEAFF.

Only one count was recorded for this clone. The chain carries TRBV15 and TRBJ1-2; D remains unclear. This CDR3 comprises 17 residues. Germline V gene lookup returns CDR1 LNHNV and CDR2 YYDKDF (reference sequence). Trimming pared 0 bases from V and 5 bases from J, leaving 19 bases between. CDR3 in DNA: TGTGCCACCAGCAGAGAAGTATCCCGGCGGGATTCTTATGGCTACACCTTC. Encoded protein: CATSREVSRRDSYGYTF.

The chain links TRBV29-1 to TRBJ1-2, with a weak D call TRBD1 (5 bases). Trimming removed 3 bases at V and 7 bases at J, with 12 bases between. Germline assignment: CDR1 SQVTM and CDR2 ANQGSEA. The CDR3 sequence is 12 residues long. CDR3 nucleotide sequence: TGCAGCGTTGACCCCAGGGTGGGTGGCTACACCTTC. Translating it yields CSVDPRVGGYTF.

The chain links TRBV27 to TRBJ2-3; TRBD2 aligns across 7 bases. The CDR3 has 17 amino acids. Losses at the gene ends were 5 bases for V and 4 bases for J; bases not matched to a gene: 15. Per germline, CDR1 MNHEY and CDR2 SMNVEV (reference sequence). Here the CDR3 DNA reads TGTGCCAGCAGTAACCCCCGGGACTACAAGCCGCCAGATACGCAGTATTTT. It is translated as CASSNPRDYKPPDTQYF.

The V gene is TRBV4-1, the J gene TRBJ2-7; TRBD2 matches at 10 bases. Germline V gene data show CDR1 as MGHRA and CDR2 as YSYEKL. This CDR3 is 16 amino acids long. Trimming at V came to 0 bases and at J to 4 bases, leaving 6 bases not matched to a gene. CDR3 region: CASSQDYPSGGYEQYF. CDR3 DNA: TGCGCCAGCAGCCAAGATTACCCTAGCGGGGGATACGAGCAGTACTTC.

The rearrangement uses TRBV25-1 and TRBJ1-2, with 9 positions matching TRBD1. Germline trimming cut 2 bases from V and 7 bases from J; bases unmatched to any gene: 11. CDR1 is MGHDK and CDR2 is SYGVNS in the germline V gene. The CDR3 covers 16 residues. DNA of the CDR3: TGTGCCAGCAGTGAAACGATCGGGACAGGGTTGGGTGGCTACACCTTC. Its protein product is CASSETIGTGLGGYTF.

The genes are TRBV19 and TRBJ2-7; 8 bases are a match to TRBD1. Germline CDR1 is LNHDA and CDR2 is SQIVND (reference sequence). This CDR3 contains 14 residues. V lost 3 bases and J lost 4; bases outside the gene matches: 5. CDR3 loop: CASSIRDRQYEQYF. Written as DNA, the CDR3 is TGTGCCAGTAGTATCCGGGACAGGCAATACGAGCAGTACTTC.

The chain employs TRBV11-3 and TRBJ2-5; D is perhaps TRBD1 (6 bases). The germline V gene encodes CDR1 SGHNT and CDR2 YENEEA. With 4 bases removed from V and 2 bases from J, the gap between germline ends came to 11 bases. The CDR3 has 14 residues. The CDR3: CASSSSRGQETQYF. CDR3 bases: TGTGCCAGCAGCTCCTCCAGGGGTCAAGAGACCCAGTACTTC.

This clone appeared once. J is TRBJ1-2 and V is TRBV27, with 8 bases matching TRBD1. Germline V gene sequence: CDR1 MNHEY, CDR2 SMNVEV (reference sequence). The CDR3 covers 16 residues. V was clipped by 5 bases and J by 3 bases; unmatched bases: 11. The chain's CDR3 is CASSPIWTGSDYGYTF. The CDR3, as DNA: TGTGCCAGCAGTCCCATCTGGACAGGGTCGGACTATGGCTACACCTTC.

This sequence joins TRBV7-6 and TRBJ2-5, with D perhaps matching TRBD2 (6 bases). Germline CDR1 is SGHVS and CDR2 is FNYEAQ. The V gene lost 5 bases and the J gene lost 1 base, with 14 bases spanning the gap. The CDR3 loop spans 15 amino acids. Here the CDR3 reads CASSRTGGIQETQYF. In nucleotides, the CDR3 is TGTGCCAGCAGCCGTACCGGGGGTATCCAAGAGACCCAGTACTTC.

The V call is TRBV19, the J call TRBJ2-7; 7 positions match TRBD2. The J segment lost 3 bases and the V segment lost 3 bases, leaving 5 bases of the junction unmatched. The CDR3 totals 14 residues. Per germline, CDR1 LNHDA and CDR2 SQIVND (reference sequence). CDR3 nucleotides: TGTGCCAGTAGTATTGGGGGGGGACTCTACGAGCAGTACTTC. It is translated as CASSIGGGLYEQYF.

The J gene is TRBJ2-7, the V gene TRBV9; tentatively, D is TRBD2 (6 bases). From germline, CDR1 is SGDLS and CDR2 YYNGEE. Trimming took off 4 bases at V and 3 bases at J, with 14 bases between the two ends. This CDR3 has 14 amino acids. CDR3 residues: CASSSGTAFYEQYF. As DNA, the CDR3 is TGTGCCAGCAGCTCCGGGACTGCGTTCTACGAGCAGTACTTC.

The chain uses TRBV5-4 and TRBJ2-5, with 7 bases matching TRBD2. Unmatched junction bases numbered 10, after V lost 3 bases and J lost 5 bases. Germline V lookup: CDR1 SGHNT, CDR2 YYREEE (reference sequence). This CDR3 comprises 15 residues. CDR3 loop: CASSSAGLVEETQYF. The CDR3, as DNA: TGTGCCAGCAGCTCCGCCGGACTAGTCGAGGAGACCCAGTACTTC.

The V gene is TRBV5-6, the J gene TRBJ1-5; TRBD1 matches at 8 bases. The germline gives CDR1 SGHDT, CDR2 YYEEEE. J gave up 2 bases and V 5 bases, and 6 bases lay outside the gene matches. The CDR3 contains 15 residues. The CDR3 is CASSLMTGGNQPQHF. The CDR3 DNA sequence: TGTGCCAGCAGTTTAATGACAGGGGGCAATCAGCCCCAGCATTTT.

The chain joins TRBV9 to TRBJ2-1, with D tentatively TRBD2 (6 bases). The CDR3 consists of 15 residues. V was clipped by 0 bases and J by 3 bases, with 10 bases between them. CDR1 and CDR2 from the germline V gene are SGDLS and YYNGEE. This CDR3 is CASSVDPAGYNEQFF. CDR3 sequence (DNA): TGTGCCAGCAGCGTAGACCCAGCGGGCTACAATGAGCAGTTCTTC.